This T cell receptor beta chain is drawn from a study of shared T cell receptors in the human thymus. The table came from immunoSEQ multiplex PCR; TCRdb's copy has only in-frame clones and leaves some out. Of hundreds of thousands of clones in the sample, 80% to 90% are singletons; the top ten hold roughly 0.0094%. CDR3 length: 14 residues. Trimming cost V 0 bases and J 5 bases, with 11 bases left between them. Germline CDR1 is SGDLS and CDR2 is YYNGEE. This sample also appeared in a second study, on human thymus T cells. That work contributes: All donors were healthy Finnish infants who were undergoing corrective surgery to treat congenital heart defects. Resections removed during corrective heart surgery provided the thymus tissue used. Thymic and blood repertoires seemed to favor certain V and J genes. Highly overlapping thymic repertoires among unrelated individuals were reported in related research.

The sequence came from a boy in the first two years of life with a congenital heart defect. The specimen sequenced was thymocytes. The chain has TRBV9 and TRBJ2-5, with D possibly matching TRBD2 (5 bases). CDR3 protein: CASSVAASCETQYF. CDR3 sequence (DNA): TGTGCCAGCAGCGTAGCCGCTAGCTGCGAGACCCAGTACTTC.